This T cell receptor beta chain was recorded in a study of immune evolution from preneoplasia to lung adenocarcinoma. For the study at large: HLA loss of heterozygosity: about 7% AIS, around 16% MIA, around 33% ADC, none AAH. Study-level findings and limits: Compared with EGFR-mutant or double wild-type lesions, KRAS-mutant nodules were more clonal.

Sequencing used immunoSEQ multiplex PCR; TCRdb keeps in-frame clones, though not all of them. The sample records more than 13,000 clones, 80% being singletons. Histologic diagnosis was independently verified by two lung pathologists. After pathologic assessment, macro-dissection selected premalignant or tumor cells for extraction. Remarks on this clone: Its cognate antigen is unknown.

Germline V lookup: CDR1 SGHRS, CDR2 YFSETQ. Trimming took 7 bases from V and 8 from J; bases not matched to a gene: 7. This CDR3 is built from 13 residues. The sequence was obtained from a person aged 70 to 85 with lung adenocarcinoma. The rearrangement uses TRBV5-1 and TRBJ2-2; 8 nucleotides match TRBD2. Sequenced: FFPE minimally invasive lung adenocarcinoma tissue. This chain's CDR3 is CASEAGGRGELFF. The CDR3 DNA reads as TGCGCCAGCGAGGCGGGGGGAAGAGGGGAGCTGTTTTTT.